This T cell receptor beta chain derives from a study of blood T cell repertoires in COVID-19. Overall study: The samples span acute and convalescent COVID-19 from the United States, Italy and Spain. PBMCs, B-cell-depleted T cells, or T cells were the source of the cDNA or gDNA that made up the material.

This clone is a singleton in its sample. Trimming removed 6 bases from V and 5 bases from J, with 14 bases in between. CDR1 and CDR2 from the germline V gene are LNHDA and SQIVND (reference sequence). The CDR3 sequence is 14 residues long. As originally analysed: Nucleated cell number was recorded as an estimate derived from reference gene primer amplification. Data came from immunoSEQ multiplex PCR; TCRdb stores just in-frame clones and leaves some out. The V and J calls and clone size are taken from that table; D and trimming were inferred from the DNA. Counted here are approximately 120,000 clones, under 85% occurring once; the ten biggest clones make up 10% to 15%.

The sequence derives from a man in his fifties or sixties with acute or convalescent COVID-19. The specimen sequenced was peripheral blood. The rearrangement links TRBV19 to TRBJ2-1; a possible D gene is TRBD2 (7 bases). DNA for the CDR3: TGTGCCAGTAGCCACAGGGAGGGGAACAATGAGCAGTTCTTC. Amino acid sequence: CASSHREGNNEQFF.